This T cell receptor (beta chain) was retrieved from a study of shared clonotypes between healthy human individuals. Germline V CDR1 and CDR2: SGHRS, YFSETQ. V trimming: 0 bases; J trimming: 1 base; junction bases outside the gene matches: 13. The CDR3 sequence is 20 residues long. Clones were read by immunoSEQ multiplex PCR, and TCRdb kept only the in-frame ones, dropping some. Of 1,400,000 or so clones in the sample, approximately 98.5% were seen once. This chain joins TRBV5-1 and TRBJ2-6; 7 bases align to TRBD1. The sequence came from a man aged 30 to 45 in good health. The sequencing sample was made of naive CD4+ T cells sorted from blood. Documented subset: CD45RA+ positively selected. The chain's CDR3 is CASSLGVGGYASSGANVLTF. The CDR3 DNA follows: TGCGCCAGCAGCTTGGGAGTAGGGGGCTACGCCTCTTCTGGGGCCAACGTCCTGACTTTC.